This section outlines one TCR beta chain sequence together with its context. This clone's antigen is unknown. There are no base qualities to consult, and no much larger clone falls within one base. CDR1 LNHDA and CDR2 SQIVND are derived from the germline V gene (reference sequence). The CDR3, from cysteine to phenylalanine, totals 17 residues. The retained sequence is limited to the CDR3, 51 bases, with the frame set at the first base. Compared with germline, V lacks 4 bases and J lacks 6 bases; bases without a gene match: 14. One collaborating source in Seattle enrolled patients during active infection and followed them longitudinally through the course of disease. Whole blood was collected in K2EDTA tubes by collaborating institutions according to the institutions' own protocols. For TCRbeta analysis, collaborator samples were shipped as frozen whole blood, as isolated PBMCs, or as DNA extracted from either sample type.

The sample comes from a study of blood T cell repertoires in COVID-19 (dated by TCRdb to 2019 to 2021). Broadly, across the study: Collaborator samples came from the United States, Italy and Spain and covered acute and convalescent phases of COVID-19. The material from the prospective study consisted of cDNA or gDNA derived from T cells, B-cell-depleted T cells, or PBMCs. Deeply sampled blood TCRbeta repertoires from subjects exposed to, actively infected with, or recovered from COVID-19 were included in the dataset. The repertoires were made available in a free public database intended to serve as a resource for research on the immune response to SARS-CoV-2. Samples came from the ongoing ImmuneRACE study (first 160 participants) plus 1,254 subjects from 6 global collaborators. The sample metadata nearly always contained a de-identified subject ID, COVID-19 status, age in years and sex. HLA class I and class II types, where available, came from metadata supplied by the sample provider rather than from assay-based typing. Beyond this particular receptor, the publication reports: The amount of clinical and demographic metadata varied by source and participant and was provided uncurated.

TCRbeta CDR3 regions were amplified from genomic DNA by means of the immunoSEQ Assay, a bias-controlled multiplex PCR. Processing in the source paper ran as follows. Within the assay, amplification of reference gene primers was used to estimate how many nucleated cells each sample contained. To quantify the absolute abundance of each unique TCRbeta CDR3 rearrangement, sequence reads were collapsed and filtered. For each sample, productive Simpson clonality was calculated by taking the square root of Simpson's diversity index across productive rearrangements. The source is immuneACCESS, and TCRdb retained only in-frame sequences with V and J called. Part of the clones is not carried over; for the studies checked, unresolved V genes explain less than half of this, and the remainder is unexplained. Clone size and V and J calls were adopted from that table, with D and trimming inferred from the DNA. This sample comprises approximately 90,000 clones, roughly 74% of them detected only once. Together, the top ten hold approximately 6% of the sample.

The sequence came from a man aged 70-80 years with COVID-19, enrolled during active disease. The sample consisted of peripheral blood. The chain joins TRBV19 to TRBJ2-2; 7 bases in the junction line up with TRBD2. The CDR3 in this case is CASSKTKLAGDPGELFF. The DNA reads as follows: TGTGCCAGTAGTAAAACCAAGCTCGCGGGAGACCCCGGGGAGCTGTTTTTT.